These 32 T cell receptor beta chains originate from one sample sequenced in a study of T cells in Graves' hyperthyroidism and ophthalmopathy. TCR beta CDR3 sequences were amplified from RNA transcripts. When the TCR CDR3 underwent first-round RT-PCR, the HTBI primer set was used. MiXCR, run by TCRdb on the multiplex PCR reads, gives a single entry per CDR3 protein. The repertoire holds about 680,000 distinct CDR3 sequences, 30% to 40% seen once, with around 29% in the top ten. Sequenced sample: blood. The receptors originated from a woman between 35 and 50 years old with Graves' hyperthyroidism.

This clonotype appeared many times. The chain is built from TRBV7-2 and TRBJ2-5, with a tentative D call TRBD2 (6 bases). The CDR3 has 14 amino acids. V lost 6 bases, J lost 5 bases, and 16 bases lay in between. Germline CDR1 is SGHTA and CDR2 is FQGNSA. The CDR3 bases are TGTGCCAGCAGTCAAGGGGCAGGGAGGGAGACCCAGTACTTC. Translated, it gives CASSQGAGRETQYF.

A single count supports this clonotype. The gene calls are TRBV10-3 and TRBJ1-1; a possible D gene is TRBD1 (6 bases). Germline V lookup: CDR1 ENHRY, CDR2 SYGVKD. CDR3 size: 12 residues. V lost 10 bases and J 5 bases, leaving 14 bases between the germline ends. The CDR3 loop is CASLQGRTEAFF. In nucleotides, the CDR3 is TGTGCCAGCCTCCAGGGGAGGACTGAAGCTTTCTTT.

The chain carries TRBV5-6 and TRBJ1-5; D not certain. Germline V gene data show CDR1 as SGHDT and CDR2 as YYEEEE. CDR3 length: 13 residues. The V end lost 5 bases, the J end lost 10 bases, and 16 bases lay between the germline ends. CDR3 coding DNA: TGTGCCAGCAGTCCCTCCCAATTAAGTCCCCAGCATTTT. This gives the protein CASSPSQLSPQHF.

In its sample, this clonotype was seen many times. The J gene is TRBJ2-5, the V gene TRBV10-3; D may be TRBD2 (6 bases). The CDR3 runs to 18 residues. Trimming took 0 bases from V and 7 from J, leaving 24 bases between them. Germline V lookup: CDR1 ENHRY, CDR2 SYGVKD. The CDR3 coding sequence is TGTGCCATCAGTGAGTCGAATCGGGAGAGAGGTGCTCAGGGGACCCAGTACTTC. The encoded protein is CAISESNRERGAQGTQYF.

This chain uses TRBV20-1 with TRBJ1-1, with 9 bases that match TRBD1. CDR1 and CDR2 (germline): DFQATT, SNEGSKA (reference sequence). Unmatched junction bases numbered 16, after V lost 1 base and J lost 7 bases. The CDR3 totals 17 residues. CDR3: CSARAPPTITGGFEAFF. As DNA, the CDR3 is TGCAGTGCTAGAGCCCCGCCAACGATTACAGGGGGCTTTGAAGCTTTCTTT.

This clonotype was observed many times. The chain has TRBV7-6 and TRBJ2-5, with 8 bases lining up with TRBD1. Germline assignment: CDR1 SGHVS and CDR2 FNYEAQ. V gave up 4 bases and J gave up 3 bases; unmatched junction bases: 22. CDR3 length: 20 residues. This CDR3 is CASSSERWPDRVWGEETQYF. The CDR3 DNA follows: TGTGCCAGCAGCTCCGAACGGTGGCCGGACAGGGTGTGGGGCGAAGAGACCCAGTACTTC.

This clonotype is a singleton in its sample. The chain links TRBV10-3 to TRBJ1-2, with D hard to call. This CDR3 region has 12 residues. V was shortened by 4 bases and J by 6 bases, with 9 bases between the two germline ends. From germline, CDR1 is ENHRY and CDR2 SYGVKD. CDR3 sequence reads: CAISGAADGYTF. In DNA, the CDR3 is TGTGCCATCAGTGGGGCTGCGGATGGCTACACCTTC.

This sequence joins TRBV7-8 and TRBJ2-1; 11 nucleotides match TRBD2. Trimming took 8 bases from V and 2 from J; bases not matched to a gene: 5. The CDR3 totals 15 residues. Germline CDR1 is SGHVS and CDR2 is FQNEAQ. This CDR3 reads CASLPSGRTYNEQFF. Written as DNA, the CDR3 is TGTGCCAGCTTGCCTAGCGGGAGGACCTACAATGAGCAGTTCTTC.

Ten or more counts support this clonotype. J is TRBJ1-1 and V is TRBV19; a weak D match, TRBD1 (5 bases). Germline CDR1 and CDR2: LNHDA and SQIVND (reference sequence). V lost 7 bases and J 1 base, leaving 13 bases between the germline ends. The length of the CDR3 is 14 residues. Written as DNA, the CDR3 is TGTGCCAGTACCAACAGGAGAGGGAACACTGAAGCTTTCTTT. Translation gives CASTNRRGNTEAFF.

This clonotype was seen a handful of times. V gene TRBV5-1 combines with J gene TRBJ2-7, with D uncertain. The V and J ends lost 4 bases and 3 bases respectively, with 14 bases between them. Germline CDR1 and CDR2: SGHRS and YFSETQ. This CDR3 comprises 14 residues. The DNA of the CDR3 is TGCGCCAGCAGCGATTTGGGCCTCCTCTACGAGCAGTACTTC. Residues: CASSDLGLLYEQYF. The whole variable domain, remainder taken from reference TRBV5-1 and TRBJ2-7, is KAGVTQTPRYLIKTRGQQVTLSCSPISGHRSVSWYQQTPGQGLQFLFEYFSETQRNKGNFPGRFSGRQFSNSRSEMNVSTLELGDSALYLCASSDLGLLYEQYFGPGTRLTVT.

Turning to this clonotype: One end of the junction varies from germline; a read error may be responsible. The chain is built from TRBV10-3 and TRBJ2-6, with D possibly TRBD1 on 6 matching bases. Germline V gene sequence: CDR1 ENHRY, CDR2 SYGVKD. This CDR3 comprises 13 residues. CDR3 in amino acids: CAISVAENRDMAF. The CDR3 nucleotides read TGTGCCATCAGTGTAGCCGAAAACAGGGATATGGCTTTC.

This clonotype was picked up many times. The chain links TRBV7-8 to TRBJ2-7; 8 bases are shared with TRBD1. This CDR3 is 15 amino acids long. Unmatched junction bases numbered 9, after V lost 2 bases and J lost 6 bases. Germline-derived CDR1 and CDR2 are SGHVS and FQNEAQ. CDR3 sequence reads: CASSLTPDRVGEQYF. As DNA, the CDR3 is TGTGCCAGCAGCTTAACCCCGGACAGGGTAGGCGAGCAGTACTTC.

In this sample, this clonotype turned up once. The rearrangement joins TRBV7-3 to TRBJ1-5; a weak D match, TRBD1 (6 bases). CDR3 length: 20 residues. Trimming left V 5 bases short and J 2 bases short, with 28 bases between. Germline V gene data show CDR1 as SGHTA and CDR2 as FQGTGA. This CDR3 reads CASSPGGAGTGERRNQPQHF. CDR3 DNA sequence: TGTGCCAGCAGCCCCGGGGGGGCCGGGACCGGAGAGAGACGCAATCAGCCCCAGCATTTT.

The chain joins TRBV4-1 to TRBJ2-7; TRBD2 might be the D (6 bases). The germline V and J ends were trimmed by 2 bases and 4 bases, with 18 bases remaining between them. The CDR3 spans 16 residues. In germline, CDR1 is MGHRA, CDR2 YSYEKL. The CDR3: CASSQPTGERVYEQYF. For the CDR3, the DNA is TGCGCCAGCAGCCAACCAACGGGAGAGAGGGTGTACGAGCAGTACTTC.

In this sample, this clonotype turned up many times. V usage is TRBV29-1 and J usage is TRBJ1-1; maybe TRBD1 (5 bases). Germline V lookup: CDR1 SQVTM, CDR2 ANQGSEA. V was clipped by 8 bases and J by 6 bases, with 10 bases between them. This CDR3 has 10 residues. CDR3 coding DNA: TGCAGCCCTGGGGGGTCTGAAGCTTTCTTT. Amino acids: CSPGGSEAFF.

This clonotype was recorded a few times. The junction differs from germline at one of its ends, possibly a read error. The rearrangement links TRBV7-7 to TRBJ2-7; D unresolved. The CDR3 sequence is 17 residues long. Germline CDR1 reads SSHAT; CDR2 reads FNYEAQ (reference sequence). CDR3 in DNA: TGTGCTAGCAGCCCCCATCAACCAGCGCAATTATCCTACGAGCAGTACTTC. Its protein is CASSPHQPAQLSYEQYF.

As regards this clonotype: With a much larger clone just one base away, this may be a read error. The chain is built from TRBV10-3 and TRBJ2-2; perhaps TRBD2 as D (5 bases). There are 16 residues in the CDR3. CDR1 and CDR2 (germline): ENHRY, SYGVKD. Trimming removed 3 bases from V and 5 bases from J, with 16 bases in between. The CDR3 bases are TGTGCCATCAGTGATTTTCGGGCCGGAGGAACCGGGGAGCTGTTTTTT. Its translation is CAISDFRAGGTGELFF.

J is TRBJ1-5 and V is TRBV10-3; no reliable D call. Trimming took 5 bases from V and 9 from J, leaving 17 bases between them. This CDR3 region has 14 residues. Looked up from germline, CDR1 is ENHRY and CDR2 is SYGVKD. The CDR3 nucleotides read TGTGCCATCAGTACTTCTTGGCCCACTCGGCCCCAGCATTTT. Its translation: CAISTSWPTRPQHF.

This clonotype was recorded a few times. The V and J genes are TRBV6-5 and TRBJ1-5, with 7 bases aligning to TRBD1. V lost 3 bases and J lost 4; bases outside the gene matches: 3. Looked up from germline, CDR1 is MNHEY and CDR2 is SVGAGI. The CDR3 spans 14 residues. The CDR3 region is CASSYARGNQPQHF. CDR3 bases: TGTGCCAGCAGTTATGCCAGGGGGAATCAGCCCCAGCATTTT.

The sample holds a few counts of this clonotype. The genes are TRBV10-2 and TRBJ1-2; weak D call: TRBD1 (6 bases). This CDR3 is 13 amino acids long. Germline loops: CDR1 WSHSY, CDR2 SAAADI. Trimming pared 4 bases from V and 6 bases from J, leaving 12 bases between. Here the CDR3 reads CASSATSGDGYTF. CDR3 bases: TGCGCCAGCAGTGCTACCTCAGGGGATGGCTACACCTTC.

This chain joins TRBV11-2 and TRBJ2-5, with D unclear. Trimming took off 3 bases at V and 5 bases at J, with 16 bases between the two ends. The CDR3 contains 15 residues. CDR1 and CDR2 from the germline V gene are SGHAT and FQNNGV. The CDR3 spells CASSFGPPARETQYF. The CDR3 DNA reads TGTGCCAGCAGCTTCGGCCCCCCGGCTAGGGAGACCCAGTACTTC.

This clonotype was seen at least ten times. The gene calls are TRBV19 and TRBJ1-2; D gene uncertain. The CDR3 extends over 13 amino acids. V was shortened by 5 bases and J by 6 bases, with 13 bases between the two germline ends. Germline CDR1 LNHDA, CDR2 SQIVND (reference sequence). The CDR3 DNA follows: TGTGCCAGTAGTCGAGAGGGATCACATGGCTACACCTTC. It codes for CASSREGSHGYTF.

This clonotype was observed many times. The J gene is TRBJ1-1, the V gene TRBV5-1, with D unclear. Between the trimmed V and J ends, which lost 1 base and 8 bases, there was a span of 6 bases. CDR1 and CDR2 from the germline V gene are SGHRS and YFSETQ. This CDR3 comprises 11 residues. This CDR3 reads CASSLKPEAFF. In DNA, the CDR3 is TGCGCCAGCAGCTTGAAGCCGGAAGCTTTCTTT.

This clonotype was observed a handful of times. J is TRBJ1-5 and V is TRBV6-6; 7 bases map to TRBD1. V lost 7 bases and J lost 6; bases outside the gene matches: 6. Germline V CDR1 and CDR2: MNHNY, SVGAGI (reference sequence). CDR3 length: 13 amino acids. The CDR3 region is CASTRDSGQPQHF. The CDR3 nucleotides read TGTGCCAGCACCCGGGACAGTGGTCAGCCCCAGCATTTT.

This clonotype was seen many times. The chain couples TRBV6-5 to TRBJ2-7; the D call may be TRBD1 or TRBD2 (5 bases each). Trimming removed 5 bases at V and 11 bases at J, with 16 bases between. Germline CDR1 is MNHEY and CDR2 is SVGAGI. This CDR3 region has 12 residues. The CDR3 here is CASSPPGRREYF. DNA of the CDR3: TGTGCCAGCAGTCCCCCGGGACGTCGGGAGTACTTC.

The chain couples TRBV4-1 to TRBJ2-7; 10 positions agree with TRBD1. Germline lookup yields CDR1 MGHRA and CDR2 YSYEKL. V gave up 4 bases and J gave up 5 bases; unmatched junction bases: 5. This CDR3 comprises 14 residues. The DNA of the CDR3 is TGCGCCAGCAGCCGACAGGGGGCTTCGGACGAGCAGTACTTC. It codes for CASSRQGASDEQYF.

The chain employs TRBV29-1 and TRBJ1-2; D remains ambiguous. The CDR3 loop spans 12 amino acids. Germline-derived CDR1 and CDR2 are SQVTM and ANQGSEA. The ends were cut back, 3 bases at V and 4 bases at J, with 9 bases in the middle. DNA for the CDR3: TGCAGCGTTGATCACAGTTTCTATGGCTACACCTTC. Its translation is CSVDHSFYGYTF.

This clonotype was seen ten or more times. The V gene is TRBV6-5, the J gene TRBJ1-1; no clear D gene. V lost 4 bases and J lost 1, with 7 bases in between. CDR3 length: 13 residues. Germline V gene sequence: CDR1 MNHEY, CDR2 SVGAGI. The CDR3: CASSSTRNTEAFF. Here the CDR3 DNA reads TGTGCCAGCAGTTCGACACGGAACACTGAAGCTTTCTTT.

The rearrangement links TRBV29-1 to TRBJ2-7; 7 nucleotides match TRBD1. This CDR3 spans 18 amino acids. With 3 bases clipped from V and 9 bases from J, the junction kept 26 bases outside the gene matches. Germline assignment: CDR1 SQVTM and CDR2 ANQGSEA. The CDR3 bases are TGCAGCGTTGACTGGACAGGTCAAGGGGGTTCGGACACCTTTCCGCAGTACTTC. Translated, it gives CSVDWTGQGGSDTFPQYF.

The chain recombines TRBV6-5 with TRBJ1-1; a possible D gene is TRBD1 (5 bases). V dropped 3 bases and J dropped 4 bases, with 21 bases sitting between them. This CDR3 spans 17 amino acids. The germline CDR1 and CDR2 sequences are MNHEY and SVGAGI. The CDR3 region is CASSYHAAQGVGTEAFF. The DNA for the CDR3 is TGTGCCAGCAGTTATCATGCCGCCCAGGGAGTGGGCACTGAAGCTTTCTTT.

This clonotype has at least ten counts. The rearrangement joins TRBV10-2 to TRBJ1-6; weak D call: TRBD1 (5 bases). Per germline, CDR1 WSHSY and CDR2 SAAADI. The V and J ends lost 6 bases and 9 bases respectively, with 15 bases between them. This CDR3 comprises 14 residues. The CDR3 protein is CASSSGGSLSPLHF. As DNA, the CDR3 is TGCGCCAGCAGCTCCGGGGGTAGCCTTTCACCCCTCCACTTT.

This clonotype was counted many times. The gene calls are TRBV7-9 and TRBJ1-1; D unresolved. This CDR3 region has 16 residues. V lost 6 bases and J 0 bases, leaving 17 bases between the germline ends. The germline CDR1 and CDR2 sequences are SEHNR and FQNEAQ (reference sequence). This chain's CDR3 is CASSDLPAPMNTEAFF. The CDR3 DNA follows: TGTGCCAGCAGTGATCTCCCGGCCCCGATGAACACTGAAGCTTTCTTT.